This TCR beta chain was sequenced during a study of blood T cell repertoires in COVID-19. Study-wide context: Italy, Spain and the United States were the sources of the convalescent and acute COVID-19 samples. T cells, B-cell-depleted T cells, or PBMCs provided the cDNA or gDNA that served as material.

V shed 4 bases and J 5 bases; nucleotides not matched to a gene: 5. The germline gives CDR1 SGHTA, CDR2 FQGNSA. This CDR3 spans 14 amino acids. In the authors' workflow: Nucleated cell counts were estimated from reference gene primer amplification. This table comes from immunoSEQ multiplex PCR, and its TCRdb copy is limited to in-frame clones, with some not included. V and J calls and clone size are those listed in that table; D and trimming were worked out from the DNA. The data contain about 44,000 clones, about 80% of them singletons. The J gene is TRBJ2-1, the V gene TRBV7-2, with 7 nucleotides matching TRBD1. The receptor was derived from a human donor in a cohort sampled during active COVID-19. Sequencing was done on a sample of peripheral blood. CDR3 bases: TGTGCCAGCAGCTCCCCCAGGGGGAACAATGAGCAGTTCTTC. It specifies CASSSPRGNNEQFF.